This T cell receptor (beta chain) comes out of a study of early T cells in non-severe SARS-CoV-2 infection. Attachment of unique molecular identifiers to individual cDNA molecules was performed. One entry per CDR3 protein, called by TCRdb with MiXCR from the 5' RACE reads. The top ten clones hold roughly 15% of a sample with about 80,000 distinct CDR3 sequences, 12% of them seen once. Germline V gene data show CDR1 as SGHRS and CDR2 as YFSETQ. The CDR3 sequence is 16 residues long. V gave up 0 bases and J gave up 0 bases, with 11 bases separating them. Whole-study results and caveats: Anti-spike CD8 responses were favored in VDJdb matching, and private and CD4 specificities were missed.

There are many counts of this clonotype. Its antigen is currently unknown. The sequenced sample was whole blood, obtained at baseline. The V and J genes are TRBV5-1 and TRBJ2-3; TRBD2 is a possible D gene (5 bases). The TCR originated in an adult who was a healthcare worker with PCR-confirmed SARS-CoV-2 infection or an uninfected control (not recorded which). The donor label of this sample is uncertain. The CDR3 DNA is TGCGCCAGCAGCTTGGGGGCGGGCCCTAGCACAGATACGCAGTATTTT. This translates into CASSLGAGPSTDTQYF.